This T cell receptor beta chain was sequenced in a study of cytomegalovirus exposure and HLA in healthy donors. CDR1 and CDR2 (germline): LGHNA, YNFKEQ. CDR3 length equals 15 residues. V was pared by 1 base and J by 6 bases, with 4 bases of the junction left unmatched. Sequenced by immunoSEQ multiplex PCR; TCRdb stores in-frame clones only, minus some. This sample has over 150,000 clones, with around 96% found just once. The sample taken for sequencing was PBMCs. The chain employs TRBV4-2 and TRBJ1-5, with 9 bases identical to TRBD1. This clonotype originated in a young woman in good health and CMV-seronegative. The CDR3 loop reads CASSQGDRAGQPQHF. The CDR3 nucleotides read TGTGCCAGCAGCCAAGGGGACAGGGCAGGTCAGCCCCAGCATTTT.